A selection of T cell receptor beta chains follows, all from one sample in a study of blood T cell repertoires in COVID-19. The assay was immunoSEQ multiplex PCR, and TCRdb's table has in-frame clones only and misses some. There are about 170,000 clones in the sample; less than 80% occur only once, and roughly 20% lies in the top ten. The sample taken for sequencing was PBMCs or T cells enriched from blood (not recorded which). These receptors were collected from a woman aged 70-85 years in a cohort exposed to, infected with or recovered from COVID-19 (not recorded which). The CDR3 runs from the conserved cysteine through the conserved F or W. Each record gives: CDR3 protein, CDR3 DNA, V gene, clone size, D gene, J gene. D genes are given only for firm matches. Rows give clone size only sometimes, using once, few, many, or a class for an expanded clone.

CASSARTSGNQETQYF | TGTGCCAGCAGCGCCAGGACTAGCGGGAACCAAGAGACCCAGTACTTC | TRBV3-1/TRBV3-2 | . | TRBD2 | TRBJ2-5
CATSRAPGSNLGDTQYF | TGTGCCACCAGCAGAGCACCGGGGTCCAACCTGGGGGATACGCAGTATTTT | TRBV15 | . | . | TRBJ2-3
CASRRSGIGTGAYNEQFF | TGTGCCAGCAGGCGTAGTGGAATAGGGACAGGGGCCTACAATGAGCAGTTCTTC | TRBV28 | . | TRBD1 | TRBJ2-1
CASSVDLTGELFF | TGTGCCAGCAGCGTAGACCTAACCGGGGAGCTGTTTTTT | TRBV9 | many | . | TRBJ2-2
CASSFGQGTEAFF | TGTGCCAGCAGCTTTGGACAGGGGACTGAAGCTTTCTTT | TRBV7-2 | . | TRBD1 | TRBJ1-1
CASSLPGLAEGLYEQYF | TGTGCCAGCAGCTTGCCCGGACTAGCGGAGGGGTTGTACGAGCAGTACTTC | TRBV5-6 | . | TRBD2 | TRBJ2-7
CASSLGGSAETQYF | TGTGCCAGCAGCCTGGGGGGGTCGGCAGAGACTCAGTACTTC | TRBV7-3 | . | TRBD2 | TRBJ2-5
CASSPSWQGATEAFF | TGTGCCAGCAGCCCATCCTGGCAGGGGGCGACTGAAGCTTTCTTT | TRBV11-3 | few | TRBD1 | TRBJ1-1
CASRLTVGLAESYNEQFF | TGTGCCAGCAGATTAACAGTGGGACTAGCGGAATCCTACAATGAGCAGTTCTTC | TRBV7-9 | few | TRBD2 | TRBJ2-1
CASSSGTGVNTEAFF | TGTGCCAGCAGCTCCGGGACAGGCGTAAACACTGAAGCTTTCTTT | TRBV5-4 | . | TRBD1 | TRBJ1-1
CASSLEAGVSYEQYF | TGCGCCAGCAGCCTGGAGGCCGGGGTGTCCTACGAGCAGTACTTC | TRBV4-3 | . | . | TRBJ2-7
CASSLDSYGYTF | TGTGCCAGCAGCCTTGACAGCTATGGCTACACCTTC | TRBV5-4 | . | . | TRBJ1-2
CASSQDLTGSNYGYTF | TGCGCCAGCAGCCAAGATCTAACAGGCTCTAACTATGGCTACACCTTC | TRBV4-3 | . | . | TRBJ1-2
CASSRWGERYTEAFF | TGTGCCAGCAGCCGGTGGGGGGAGCGGTACACTGAAGCTTTCTTT | TRBV7-2 | . | . | TRBJ1-1
CASSFQGGTEAFF | TGTGCCAGCAGCTTCCAGGGAGGAACTGAAGCTTTCTTT | TRBV11-3 | . | . | TRBJ1-1
CASSMTGTQRETQYF | TGTGCCAGTAGTATGACAGGGACCCAGAGAGAGACCCAGTACTTC | TRBV19 | . | TRBD1 | TRBJ2-5
CASSSYVIQNTEAFF | TGTGCCAGCTCATCTTACGTCATACAGAACACTGAAGCTTTCTTT | TRBV18 | . | . | TRBJ1-1
CASIIRAGGADEQYF | TGTGCCAGTATCATTCGGGCGGGAGGGGCGGACGAGCAGTACTTC | TRBV19 | once | TRBD2 | TRBJ2-7
CSVVGASGGELEQYF | TGCAGCGTTGTAGGTGCTAGCGGAGGGGAACTAGAGCAGTACTTC | TRBV29-1 | . | TRBD2 | TRBJ2-7
CASSLDQGGASTEAFF | TGTGCCAGCAGCTTAGATCAGGGGGGAGCGAGCACTGAAGCTTTCTTT | TRBV7-2 | few | TRBD1 | TRBJ1-1
CASSDLGQGSEKLFF | TGTGCCAGCAGTGATTTAGGACAGGGGAGTGAAAAACTGTTTTTT | TRBV2 | . | TRBD1 | TRBJ1-4
CASSLSRTSGRALGETQYF | TGCGCCAGCAGCTTGTCTAGGACTAGCGGGAGGGCCTTGGGGGAGACCCAGTACTTC | TRBV5-1 | . | TRBD2 | TRBJ2-5
CASRDPGTGKNEQYF | TGTGCCAGTAGAGATCCCGGGACAGGGAAAAACGAGCAGTACTTC | TRBV19 | few | TRBD1 | TRBJ2-7
CASNKVGSTEAFF | TGTGCCTCAAATAAGGTAGGGAGCACTGAAGCTTTCTTT | TRBV19 | . | . | TRBJ1-1
CASRLAGSTDTQYF | TGTGCCAGCAGGCTAGCGGGAAGCACAGATACGCAGTATTTT | TRBV10-3 | . | TRBD2 | TRBJ2-3
CASSQAAGRALRETQYF | TGTGCCAGCAGCCAAGCTGCAGGGAGGGCCCTTCGGGAGACCCAGTACTTC | TRBV3-1/TRBV3-2 | . | TRBD2 | TRBJ2-5
CASSLEGTGGAGYGYTF | TGTGCCAGCAGCCTAGAGGGGACAGGGGGCGCCGGCTATGGCTACACCTTC | TRBV7-9 | . | TRBD1 | TRBJ1-2
CASSSLLPGLAGGPLRSYNEQFF | TGCGCCAGCAGTTCACTTTTACCGGGACTAGCGGGAGGGCCCCTTAGGTCCTACAATGAGCAGTTCTTC | TRBV5-1 | . | TRBD2 | TRBJ2-1
CASTRRDRTDTQYF | TGTGCCAGCACCCGCCGGGACAGGACAGATACGCAGTATTTT | TRBV28 | few | TRBD1 | TRBJ2-3
CASSSIFGQGDGYTF | TGTGCCAGCAGCTCCATTTTCGGACAGGGGGATGGCTACACCTTC | TRBV7-8 | . | TRBD1 | TRBJ1-2
CASSLVGGTDLNTGELFF | TGTGCCAGCAGCTTGGTAGGAGGGACAGACTTGAACACCGGGGAGCTGTTTTTT | TRBV5-6 | once | . | TRBJ2-2
CASRRISGQSYEQYF | TGTGCCAGCAGGCGCATCTCTGGACAGAGCTACGAGCAGTACTTC | TRBV28 | . | . | TRBJ2-7